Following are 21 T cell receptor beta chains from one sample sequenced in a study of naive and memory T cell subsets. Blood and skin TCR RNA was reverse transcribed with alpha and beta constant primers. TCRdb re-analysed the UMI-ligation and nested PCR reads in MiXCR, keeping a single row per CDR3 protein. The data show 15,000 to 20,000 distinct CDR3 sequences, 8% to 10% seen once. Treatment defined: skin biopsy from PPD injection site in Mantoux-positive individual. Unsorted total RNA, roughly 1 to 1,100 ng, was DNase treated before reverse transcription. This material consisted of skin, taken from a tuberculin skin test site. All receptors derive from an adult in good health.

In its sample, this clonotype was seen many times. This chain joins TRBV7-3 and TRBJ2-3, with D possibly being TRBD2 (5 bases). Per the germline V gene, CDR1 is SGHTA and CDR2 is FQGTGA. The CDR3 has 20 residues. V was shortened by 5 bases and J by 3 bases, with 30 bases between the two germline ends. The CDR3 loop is CASSPRTRFIQLLQTDTQYF. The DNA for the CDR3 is TGTGCCAGCAGCCCCAGAACTAGGTTTATTCAACTCTTACAAACAGATACGCAGTATTTT.

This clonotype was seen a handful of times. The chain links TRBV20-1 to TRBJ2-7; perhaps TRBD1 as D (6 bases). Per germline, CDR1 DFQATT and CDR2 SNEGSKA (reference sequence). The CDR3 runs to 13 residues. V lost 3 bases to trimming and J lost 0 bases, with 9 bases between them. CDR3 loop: CSARETGSYEQYF. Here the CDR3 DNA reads TGCAGTGCTAGGGAGACAGGCTCCTACGAGCAGTACTTC.

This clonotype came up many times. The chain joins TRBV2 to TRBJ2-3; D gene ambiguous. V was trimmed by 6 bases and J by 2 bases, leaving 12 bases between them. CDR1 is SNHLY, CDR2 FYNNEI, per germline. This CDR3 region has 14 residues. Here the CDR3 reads CASRSAETTDTQYF. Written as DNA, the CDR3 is TGTGCCAGCAGGTCGGCAGAAACCACAGATACGCAGTATTTT.

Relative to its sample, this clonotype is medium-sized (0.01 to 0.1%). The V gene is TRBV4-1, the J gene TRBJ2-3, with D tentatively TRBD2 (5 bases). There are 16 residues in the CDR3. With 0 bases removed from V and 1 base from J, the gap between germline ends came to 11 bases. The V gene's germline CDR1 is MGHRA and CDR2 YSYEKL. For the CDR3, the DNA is TGCGCCAGCAGCCAAGATACGGCGGGCCGCACAGATACGCAGTATTTT. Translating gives CASSQDTAGRTDTQYF.

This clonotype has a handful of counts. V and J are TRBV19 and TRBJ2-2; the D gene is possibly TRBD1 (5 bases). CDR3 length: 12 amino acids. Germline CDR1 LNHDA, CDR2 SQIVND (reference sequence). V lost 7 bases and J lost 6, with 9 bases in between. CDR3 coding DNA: TGTGCCAGTAAGCCAGGGCCCGGGGAGCTGTTTTTT. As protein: CASKPGPGELFF.

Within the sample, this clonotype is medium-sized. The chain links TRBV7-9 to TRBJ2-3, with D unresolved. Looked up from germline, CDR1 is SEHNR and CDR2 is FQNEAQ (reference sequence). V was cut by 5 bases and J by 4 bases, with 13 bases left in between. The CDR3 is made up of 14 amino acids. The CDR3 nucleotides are TGTGCCAGCAGCCCTAGACCATCCGCAGATACGCAGTATTTT. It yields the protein CASSPRPSADTQYF.

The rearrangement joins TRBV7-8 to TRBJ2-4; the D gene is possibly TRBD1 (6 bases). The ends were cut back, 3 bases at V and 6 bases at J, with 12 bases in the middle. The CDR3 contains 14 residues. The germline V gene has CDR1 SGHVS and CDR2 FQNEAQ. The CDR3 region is CASSLGNRVNIQYF. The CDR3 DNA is TGTGCCAGCAGCTTGGGGAACAGGGTAAACATTCAGTACTTC.

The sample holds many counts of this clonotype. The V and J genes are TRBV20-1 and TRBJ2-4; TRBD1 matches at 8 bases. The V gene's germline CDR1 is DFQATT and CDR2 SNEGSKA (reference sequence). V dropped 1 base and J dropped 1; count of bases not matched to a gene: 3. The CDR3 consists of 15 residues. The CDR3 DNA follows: TGCAGTGCTAGAGGTCAGGGGGCGGCCAAAAACATTCAGTACTTC. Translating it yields CSARGQGAAKNIQYF.

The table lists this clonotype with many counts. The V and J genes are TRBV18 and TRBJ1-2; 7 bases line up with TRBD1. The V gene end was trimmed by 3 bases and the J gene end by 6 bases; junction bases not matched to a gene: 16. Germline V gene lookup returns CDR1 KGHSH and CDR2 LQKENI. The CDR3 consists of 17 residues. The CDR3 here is CASSPSPARVQGNGYTF. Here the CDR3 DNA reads TGTGCCAGCTCACCGTCCCCGGCGCGAGTACAGGGGAATGGCTACACCTTC.

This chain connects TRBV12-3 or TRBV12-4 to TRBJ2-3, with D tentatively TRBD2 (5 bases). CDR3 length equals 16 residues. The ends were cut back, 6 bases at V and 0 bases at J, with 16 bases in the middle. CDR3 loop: CASSPDSLTSTDTQYF. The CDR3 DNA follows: TGTGCCAGCAGCCCGGACTCCCTTACTAGCACAGATACGCAGTATTTT.

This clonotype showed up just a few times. This chain's CDR3 is CASSYSINHAKAGELFF. CDR3 coding DNA: TGTGCCAGCAGTTACTCGATTAATCACGCAAAGGCCGGGGAGCTGTTTTTT. J is TRBJ2-2 and V is TRBV6-2 or TRBV6-3; D is unresolved. With 0 bases removed from V and 6 bases from J, the gap between germline ends came to 17 bases. CDR3 length equals 17 residues. Looked up from germline, CDR1 is MNHEY and CDR2 is SVGEGT.

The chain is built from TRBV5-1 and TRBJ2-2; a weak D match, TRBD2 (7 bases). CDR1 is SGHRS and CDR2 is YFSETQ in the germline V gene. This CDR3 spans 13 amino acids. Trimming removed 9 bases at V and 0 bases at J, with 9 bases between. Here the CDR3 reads CATGGPNTGELFF. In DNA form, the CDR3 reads TGCGCCACGGGGGGCCCGAACACCGGGGAGCTGTTTTTT.

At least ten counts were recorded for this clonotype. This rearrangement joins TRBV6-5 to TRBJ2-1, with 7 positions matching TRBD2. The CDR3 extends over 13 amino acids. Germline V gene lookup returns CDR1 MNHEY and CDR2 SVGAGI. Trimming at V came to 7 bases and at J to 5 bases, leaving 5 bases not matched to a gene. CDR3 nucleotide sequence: TGTGCCAGCAAGTGGGGAGGGAACAATGAGCAGTTCTTC. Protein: CASKWGGNNEQFF.

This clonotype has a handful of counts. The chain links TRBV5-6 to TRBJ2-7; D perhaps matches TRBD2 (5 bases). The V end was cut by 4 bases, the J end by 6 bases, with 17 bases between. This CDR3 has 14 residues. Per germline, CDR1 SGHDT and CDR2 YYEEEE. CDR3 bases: TGTGCCAGCAGCCGGAGGACTCTTTTTGGCGAGCAGTACTTC. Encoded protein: CASSRRTLFGEQYF.

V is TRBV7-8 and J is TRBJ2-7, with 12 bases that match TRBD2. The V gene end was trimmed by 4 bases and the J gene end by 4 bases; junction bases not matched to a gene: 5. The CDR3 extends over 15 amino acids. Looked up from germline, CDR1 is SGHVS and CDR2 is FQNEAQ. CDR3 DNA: TGTGCCAGCAGCTCAGGACTAGCGGGAAGTTACGAGCAGTACTTC. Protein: CASSSGLAGSYEQYF. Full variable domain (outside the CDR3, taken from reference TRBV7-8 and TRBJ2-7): GAGVSQSPRYKVAKRGQDVALRCDPISGHVSLFWYQQALGQGPEFLTYFQNEAQLDKSGLPSDRFFAERPEGSVSTLKIQRTQQEDSAVYLCASSSGLAGSYEQYFGPGTRLTVT.

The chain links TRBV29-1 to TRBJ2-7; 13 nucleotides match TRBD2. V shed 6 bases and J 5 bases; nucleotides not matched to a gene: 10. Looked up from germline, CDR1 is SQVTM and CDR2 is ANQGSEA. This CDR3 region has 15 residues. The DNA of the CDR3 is TGCAGCGTGTTCGGGACTAGCGGGAAATCCAACGAGCAGTACTTC. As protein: CSVFGTSGKSNEQYF.

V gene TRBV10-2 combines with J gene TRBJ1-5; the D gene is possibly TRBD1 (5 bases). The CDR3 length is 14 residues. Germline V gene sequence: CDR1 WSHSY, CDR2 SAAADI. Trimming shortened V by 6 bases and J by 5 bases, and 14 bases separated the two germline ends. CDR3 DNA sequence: TGCGCCAGCAGGGCTGCAGGGACGGATCAGCCCCAGCATTTT. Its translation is CASRAAGTDQPQHF.

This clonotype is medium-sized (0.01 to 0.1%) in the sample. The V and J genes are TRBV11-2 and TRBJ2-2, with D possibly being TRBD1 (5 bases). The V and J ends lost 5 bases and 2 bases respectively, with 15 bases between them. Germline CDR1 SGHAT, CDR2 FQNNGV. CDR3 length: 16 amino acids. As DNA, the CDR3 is TGTGCCAGCAGCCGAACACCCCAGGGAAACACCGGGGAGCTGTTTTTT. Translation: CASSRTPQGNTGELFF.

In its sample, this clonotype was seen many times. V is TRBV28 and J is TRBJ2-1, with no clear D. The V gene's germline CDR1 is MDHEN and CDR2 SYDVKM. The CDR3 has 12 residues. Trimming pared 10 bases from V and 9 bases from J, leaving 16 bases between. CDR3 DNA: TGTGCCACCAGAAGATCCCCGAGTGAGCAGTTCTTC. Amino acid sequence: CATRRSPSEQFF.

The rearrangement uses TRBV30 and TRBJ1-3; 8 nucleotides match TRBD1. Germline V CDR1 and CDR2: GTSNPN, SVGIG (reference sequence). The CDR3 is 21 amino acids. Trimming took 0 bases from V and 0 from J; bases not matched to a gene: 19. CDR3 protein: CAWSVGPPGTGRPYSGNTIYF. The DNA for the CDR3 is TGTGCCTGGAGTGTAGGCCCACCAGGGACAGGACGGCCCTACTCTGGAAACACCATATATTTT.

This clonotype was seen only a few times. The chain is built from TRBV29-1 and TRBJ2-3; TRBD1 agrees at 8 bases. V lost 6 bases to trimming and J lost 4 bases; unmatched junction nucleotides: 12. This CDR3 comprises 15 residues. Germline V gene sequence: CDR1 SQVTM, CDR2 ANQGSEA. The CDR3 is CSVSRGQGGADTQYF. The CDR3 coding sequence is TGCAGCGTCAGTCGAGGACAGGGAGGAGCAGATACGCAGTATTTT.